This is a list of T cell receptor beta chains from one sample in a study of cytomegalovirus exposure and HLA in healthy donors. Measured with immunoSEQ multiplex PCR; TCRdb has only the in-frame clones, and not every one. The data contain over 75,000 clones, around four fifths of them seen just once; the ten biggest clones take up roughly 5.9%. The sample consisted of PBMCs. The source is a woman between 18 and 29 years old in good health and CMV-seropositive. Both conserved end residues are part of each CDR3. The order of the fields is J gene, clone size, V gene, D gene, CDR3 length, CDR3 protein, CDR3 DNA. The D gene is left open where the match is weak. Expanded clones are given a class, and other clones once, few, many or no size at all.

TRBJ2-1	-	TRBV7-9	TRBD1	16	CASSLLGQGAVDEQFF	TGTGCCAGCAGCTTACTGGGGCAGGGGGCGGTGGATGAGCAGTTCTTC
TRBJ2-5	-	TRBV5-1	TRBD2	14	CASSLALAGGTQYF	TGCGCCAGCAGCTTGGCACTAGCGGGGGGGACCCAGTACTTC
TRBJ2-1	-	TRBV4-1	-	16	CASTEVQGSSYNEQFF	TGCGCCAGCACCGAAGTTCAGGGAAGCTCCTACAATGAGCAGTTCTTC
TRBJ2-5	-	TRBV6-5	-	14	CATAQEEGRETQYF	TGTGCCACCGCTCAGGAGGAGGGACGGGAGACCCAGTACTTC
TRBJ1-6	-	TRBV6-6	-	16	CASSYSIADYNSPLHF	TGTGCCAGCAGTTACTCGATTGCGGACTATAATTCACCCCTCCACTTT
TRBJ1-5	-	TRBV19	TRBD1	14	CASRDSGVDQPQHF	TGTGCCAGCCGGGACAGTGGGGTGGATCAGCCCCAGCATTTT
TRBJ1-4	-	TRBV13	-	15	CASSLRGSPDEKLFF	TGTGCCAGCAGCTTAAGGGGGAGCCCGGATGAAAAACTGTTTTTT
TRBJ2-1	-	TRBV7-9	-	16	CASSLVLTGRRNEQFF	TGTGCCAGCAGCTTAGTTTTGACAGGCAGGCGCAATGAGCAGTTCTTC
TRBJ2-5	-	TRBV7-6	TRBD2	17	CASSNLVAGGLQETQYF	TGTGCCAGCAGCAACCTAGTGGCGGGGGGACTCCAAGAGACCCAGTACTTC
TRBJ1-1	few	TRBV6-6	-	11	CASSFMTEAFF	TGTGCCAGCAGTTTCATGACAGAAGCTTTCTTT
TRBJ2-2	-	TRBV30	-	10	CACRIGELFF	TGTGCCTGCCGTATCGGGGAGCTGTTTTTT
TRBJ2-7	-	TRBV4-1	TRBD2	18	CASSQANPGLAGVHEQYF	TGCGCCAGCAGCCAAGCTAACCCGGGACTAGCGGGAGTCCACGAGCAGTACTTC
TRBJ2-3	-	TRBV7-6	-	20	CASSLGGGIRDLLIGDTQYF	TGTGCCAGCAGCTTAGGGGGAGGAATCAGGGACCTCCTCATAGGGGATACGCAGTATTTT
TRBJ2-2	-	TRBV6-4	-	13	CASSDWRTGELFF	TGTGCCAGCAGTGACTGGCGGACCGGGGAGCTGTTTTTT
TRBJ2-1	-	TRBV30	TRBD2	16	CAWGLAGISSYNEQFF	TGTGCCTGGGGGCTAGCGGGAATAAGCTCCTACAATGAGCAGTTCTTC
TRBJ2-7	-	TRBV6-5	TRBD1	13	CASRSGQGGEQYF	TGTGCCAGCAGATCCGGACAGGGAGGCGAGCAGTACTTC
TRBJ2-3	-	TRBV5-1	-	16	CASSDWAGRRADTQYF	TGCGCCAGCAGCGACTGGGCAGGGAGGAGGGCAGATACGCAGTATTTT
TRBJ1-2	-	TRBV18	-	14	CASSPYRDDYGYTF	TGTGCCAGCTCACCGTACAGGGATGACTATGGCTACACCTTC
TRBJ2-7	once	TRBV27	TRBD2	14	CASSGTSGILEQYF	TGTGCCAGCAGCGGGACTAGCGGAATCTTAGAGCAGTACTTC
TRBJ1-1	-	TRBV29-1	TRBD1	15	CSVELTGTPNTEAFF	TGCAGCGTAGAACTGACAGGGACGCCTAACACTGAAGCTTTCTTT
TRBJ2-1	few	TRBV4-1	-	13	CASSQDPLGRQFF	TGCGCCAGCAGCCAAGATCCTCTAGGCAGGCAGTTCTTC
TRBJ2-3	few	TRBV7-9	-	13	CASSLEGPNTQYF	TGTGCCAGCAGCTTAGAGGGGCCGAATACGCAGTATTTT
TRBJ2-5	-	TRBV5-1	TRBD1	16	CASSLGIDRAQETQYF	TGCGCCAGCAGCTTGGGCATCGACAGGGCACAAGAGACCCAGTACTTC
TRBJ2-3	few	TRBV28	-	12	CASSLLRDTQYF	TGTGCCAGCAGTTTACTCCGGGATACGCAGTATTTT
TRBJ1-6	-	TRBV29-1	TRBD1	13	CSVRTGSNSPLHF	TGCAGCGTTCGGACAGGGAGTAATTCACCCCTCCACTTT
TRBJ1-5	-	TRBV30	-	12	CAWRAGEQPQHF	TGTGCCTGGAGGGCAGGGGAACAGCCCCAGCATTTT
TRBJ1-2	once	TRBV28	-	13	CASMSGDRYGYTF	TGTGCCAGCATGTCAGGGGATCGTTACGGCTACACCTTC
TRBJ1-2	-	TRBV4-1	-	17	CASSRAPTAPTNYGYTF	TGCGCCAGCAGCCGTGCCCCGACTGCTCCTACTAACTATGGCTACACCTTC
TRBJ2-1	-	TRBV7-2	-	17	CASSLEGAGSSYNEQFF	TGTGCCAGCAGCTTAGAGGGGGCGGGAAGCTCCTACAATGAGCAGTTCTTC
TRBJ2-1	once	TRBV12-5	TRBD1	16	CASGPQGSSPFNEQFF	TGTGCTAGTGGTCCACAGGGGTCTTCCCCCTTCAATGAGCAGTTCTTC
TRBJ2-7	-	TRBV19	-	13	CASSPGVSYEQYF	TGTGCCAGTAGTCCGGGGGTCTCCTACGAGCAGTACTTC